The present entry profiles one T cell receptor (beta chain) with its context. These data are taken from a study of T cells after somatic rescue of genetic block. V shed 6 bases, J shed 2 bases, and the junction held 3 bases outside the gene matches. The CDR3 length is 15 residues. Germline loops: CDR1 MNHEY, CDR2 SVGAGI. Profiling relied on immunoSEQ multiplex PCR, and the TCRdb table lists in-frame clones only, not all of them. The repertoire holds around 50,000 clones, with around 96% as singletons. The J gene is TRBJ1-5, the V gene TRBV6-5; 11 bases agree with TRBD1. This clonotype was obtained from a child younger than two. Material for sequencing was peripheral blood mononuclear cells (PBMCs). CDR3 coding DNA: TGTGCCAGCAGCTTGGACAGGGGGCGCAATCAGCCCCAGCATTTT. It yields the protein CASSLDRGRNQPQHF.